This T cell receptor (beta chain) was sequenced during a study of PD-1 blockade in classical Hodgkin lymphoma. Brentuximab vedotin exposure varied, and every patient relapsed after autologous stem cell transplantation. Trimming cost V 2 bases and J 2 bases, with 6 bases left between them. The CDR3 extends over 13 amino acids. Per germline, CDR1 SGHVS and CDR2 FQNEAQ. Produced via immunoSEQ multiplex PCR; TCRdb's table is partial and in-frame only. The sample lists around 20,000 clones; around two thirds were seen once. This chain uses TRBV7-8 with TRBJ1-2; D unclear. The sequence derives from a human donor with classical Hodgkin lymphoma. The sequences come from peripheral blood mononuclear cells (PBMCs), collected at baseline. The CDR3 loop reads CASSLRANYGYTF. CDR3 DNA: TGTGCCAGCAGCTTACGGGCAAACTATGGCTACACCTTC.